Shown below are 24 T cell receptor beta chains from a single sample sequenced in a study of control samples from healthy donors and cancer patients. Produced via immunoSEQ multiplex PCR; TCRdb's table is partial and in-frame only. The sample includes over 120,000 clones, 75% to 95% of them seen just once. Sequenced sample: blood. Every receptor here comes from a man aged 25-45 years in good health.

The CDR3 sequence is CASSQVGEGYGYTF. In DNA, the CDR3 is TGTGCCAGCAGCCAAGTAGGGGAGGGATATGGCTACACCTTC. This rearrangement joins TRBV7-9 to TRBJ1-2, with a weak D call TRBD1 (5 bases). Germline CDR1 and CDR2: SEHNR and FQNEAQ (reference sequence). V lost 5 bases and J 5 bases, leaving 15 bases between the germline ends. The CDR3 sequence is 14 residues long.

The J gene is TRBJ2-7, the V gene TRBV12-3 or TRBV12-4, with D possibly being TRBD1 (5 bases). The V and J ends lost 7 bases and 5 bases respectively, with 15 bases between them. The CDR3 sequence is 13 residues long. In DNA, the CDR3 is TGTGCCAGCAACCAGGGCGGTCGGGACGAGCAGTACTTC. Residues: CASNQGGRDEQYF.

Only a few counts were recorded for this clone. The chain links TRBV9 to TRBJ2-3, with TRBD2 identical over 9 bases. CDR1 and CDR2 (germline): SGDLS, YYNGEE. With 4 bases clipped from V and 2 bases from J, the junction kept 11 bases outside the gene matches. The CDR3 is made up of 17 amino acids. The CDR3 protein is CASSPLRAGGPTDTQYF. The CDR3 DNA sequence: TGTGCCAGCAGCCCATTGCGAGCGGGGGGTCCCACAGATACGCAGTATTTT.

This rearrangement joins TRBV28 to TRBJ1-6; the D is unclear. The CDR3 consists of 14 residues. CDR1 and CDR2 from the germline V gene are MDHEN and SYDVKM. V was cut by 4 bases and J by 8 bases, with 12 bases left in between. The CDR3, as DNA: TGTGCCAGCAGTTCGGAACGTGGTGATTCACCCCTCCACTTT. It is translated as CASSSERGDSPLHF.

V gene TRBV6-5 combines with J gene TRBJ2-7; 12 bases map to TRBD1. CDR1 MNHEY and CDR2 SVGAGI come from the germline V gene. V trimming: 8 bases; J trimming: 6 bases; junction bases outside the gene matches: 11. The CDR3 extends over 15 amino acids. The CDR3: CASYSFGTGGAEQYF. CDR3 nucleotides: TGTGCCAGCTATTCGTTTGGGACAGGGGGCGCCGAGCAGTACTTC.

The gene calls are TRBV11-2 and TRBJ2-1, with 9 bases fitting TRBD2. Germline V lookup: CDR1 SGHAT, CDR2 FQNNGV. V trimming: 4 bases; J trimming: 4 bases; junction bases outside the gene matches: 8. The CDR3 contains 16 residues. The DNA for the CDR3 is TGTGCCAGCAGCTGGTCCGGGACTAGCATATACAATGAGCAGTTCTTC. The encoded protein is CASSWSGTSIYNEQFF.

The genes are TRBV24-1 and TRBJ2-5; D not certain. The V gene lost 5 bases and the J gene lost 6 bases, with 12 bases spanning the gap. Germline V CDR1 and CDR2: KGHDR, SFDVKD. This CDR3 spans 13 amino acids. The CDR3 DNA is TGTGCCACCAGTGGTGGCTCTGTCAAGACCCAGTACTTC. It is translated as CATSGGSVKTQYF.

The genes are TRBV29-1 and TRBJ2-3, with a tentative D call TRBD2 (5 bases). Trimming removed 2 bases from V and 3 bases from J, with 6 bases in between. The V gene's germline CDR1 is SQVTM and CDR2 ANQGSEA. The CDR3 consists of 12 residues. CDR3 sequence (DNA): TGCAGCGTTGAAAGGGAGACAGATACGCAGTATTTT. Its translation is CSVERETDTQYF.

This clone was observed a single time. This chain connects TRBV6-1 to TRBJ1-2, with 7 nucleotides matching TRBD1. CDR3 length: 16 amino acids. Trimming took 0 bases from V and 3 from J; bases not matched to a gene: 7. From germline, CDR1 is MNHNS and CDR2 SASEGT. CDR3 amino acids: CASSEAATGVYYGYTF. The DNA of the CDR3 is TGTGCCAGCAGTGAAGCCGCAACAGGGGTTTACTATGGCTACACCTTC.

Here the CDR3 DNA reads TGTGCCAGCGATGGACAGAACACTGAAGCTTTCTTT. Its translation is CASDGQNTEAFF. The chain is built from TRBV2 and TRBJ1-1, with D possibly TRBD1 on 5 matching bases. CDR1 is SNHLY, CDR2 FYNNEI, per germline. This CDR3 comprises 12 residues. Trimming stripped 8 bases from V and 1 base from J, with 8 bases between.

The chain has TRBV27 and TRBJ2-1; either TRBD1 or TRBD2 may fit D (6 bases each). Germline V gene data show CDR1 as MNHEY and CDR2 as SMNVEV (reference sequence). V gave up 2 bases and J gave up 6 bases, with 14 bases separating them. The CDR3 is 15 residues long. In DNA, the CDR3 is TGTGCCAGCAGTTTAGGGGTCGGAGGGGGCAATGAGCAGTTCTTC. Translation: CASSLGVGGGNEQFF.

The sample holds many counts of this clone. The gene calls are TRBV14 and TRBJ1-2, with TRBD1 matching over 7 bases. Trimming cost V 1 base and J 4 bases; bases outside gene matches: 9. The length of the CDR3 is 16 residues. Germline CDR1 SGHDN, CDR2 FVKESK. The CDR3 sequence: CASSQASGTAVYGYTF. In DNA, the CDR3 is TGTGCCAGCAGCCAAGCTAGTGGGACAGCGGTCTATGGCTACACCTTC.

This rearrangement joins TRBV5-6 to TRBJ2-6; D tentatively reads TRBD1 or TRBD2 (5 bases each). V shed 2 bases and J shed 3 bases, with 15 bases lying between them. Germline CDR1 and CDR2: SGHDT and YYEEEE. There are 17 residues in the CDR3. The CDR3 spells CASSFGQGRVGANVLTF. Here the CDR3 DNA reads TGTGCCAGCAGCTTTGGCCAGGGACGGGTTGGGGCCAACGTCCTGACTTTC.

The chain combines TRBV10-3 with TRBJ2-1; D is possibly TRBD1 or TRBD2 (6 bases each). V was pared by 4 bases and J by 0 bases, with 13 bases between. The germline V gene encodes CDR1 ENHRY and CDR2 SYGVKD. The length of the CDR3 is 16 residues. The CDR3 spells CAISVRGRSSYNEQFF. The CDR3, as DNA: TGTGCCATCAGTGTCCGGGGGCGGAGCTCCTACAATGAGCAGTTCTTC.

The rearrangement links TRBV9 to TRBJ1-2; 7 bases fit TRBD1. Per the germline V gene, CDR1 is SGDLS and CDR2 is YYNGEE. The CDR3 length is 16 residues. The junction had 9 bases not matched to a gene; V was cut back by 3 bases and J by 1 base. CDR3 coding DNA: TGTGCCAGCAGCGCCGCGGGAGGGGGCCTTAACTATGGCTACACCTTC. Amino acids: CASSAAGGGLNYGYTF.

The chain joins TRBV14 to TRBJ2-1, with 8 nucleotides matching TRBD1. Germline trimming cut 4 bases from V and 0 bases from J; bases unmatched to any gene: 8. CDR3 length: 17 amino acids. The germline V gene encodes CDR1 SGHDN and CDR2 FVKESK. CDR3 bases: TGTGCCAGCAGCCGCGCCCTGGGACAGGTCTCCTACAATGAGCAGTTCTTC. It translates to CASSRALGQVSYNEQFF. Supplemented by reference TRBV14 and TRBJ2-1, the full variable domain reads EAGVTQFPSHSVIEKGQTVTLRCDPISGHDNLYWYRRVMGKEIKFLLHFVKESKQDESGMPNNRFLAERTGGTYSTLKVQPAELEDSGVYFCASSRALGQVSYNEQFFGPGTRLTVL.

V is TRBV7-9 and J is TRBJ1-2; D gene unclear. V lost 7 bases and J 2 bases, leaving 14 bases between the germline ends. Looked up from germline, CDR1 is SEHNR and CDR2 is FQNEAQ (reference sequence). The length of the CDR3 is 14 residues. As DNA, the CDR3 is TGTGCCAGCACCGCGTCGGTGAAGAACTATGGCTACACCTTC. This codes for CASTASVKNYGYTF.

The chain combines TRBV5-1 with TRBJ2-7, with 13 bases aligning to TRBD2. The CDR3 is 17 amino acids. Trimming cost V 3 bases and J 0 bases; bases outside gene matches: 6. Germline CDR1 reads SGHRS; CDR2 reads YFSETQ. This CDR3 reads CASSWALAGGISYEQYF. The CDR3 region has the DNA TGCGCCAGCAGCTGGGCACTAGCGGGGGGGATCTCCTACGAGCAGTACTTC.

The chain combines TRBV5-1 with TRBJ1-2; D possibly corresponds to TRBD1 (5 bases). Trimming left V 2 bases short and J 5 bases short, with 10 bases between. Germline V gene lookup returns CDR1 SGHRS and CDR2 YFSETQ. The CDR3 covers 13 residues. The CDR3 nucleotides are TGCGCCAGCAGCTTCTTGGGGGAATATGGCTACACCTTC. As protein: CASSFLGEYGYTF. Together with reference TRBV5-1 and TRBJ1-2, the CDR3 gives the full variable domain: KAGVTQTPRYLIKTRGQQVTLSCSPISGHRSVSWYQQTPGQGLQFLFEYFSETQRNKGNFPGRFSGRQFSNSRSEMNVSTLELGDSALYLCASSFLGEYGYTFGSGTRLTVV.

Comments on this clone: Other DNA sequences in this specimen translate into the identical CDR3. The chain carries TRBV29-1 and TRBJ1-2, with TRBD1 matching over 11 bases. CDR3 size: 15 residues. Germline loops: CDR1 SQVTM, CDR2 ANQGSEA. Trimming took 7 bases from V and 8 from J; bases not matched to a gene: 15. For the CDR3, the DNA is TGCAGCGAATGGACAGGGGGCTCCCGGGGGGGAGGCTACACCTTC. It yields the protein CSEWTGGSRGGGYTF.

The chain carries TRBV6-5 and TRBJ2-3; D unclear. Germline loops: CDR1 MNHEY, CDR2 SVGAGI. Trimming pared 2 bases from V and 2 bases from J, leaving 5 bases between. The CDR3 sequence is 13 residues long. The CDR3 reads CASSYTNTDTQYF. CDR3 in DNA: TGTGCCAGCAGTTACACCAACACAGATACGCAGTATTTT.

As DNA, the CDR3 is TGTGCCAGCATCAGCGACTGGCGGGGCACTGAAGCTTTCTTT. Translated, it gives CASISDWRGTEAFF. The gene calls are TRBV6-5 and TRBJ1-1; no reliable D call. The germline V and J ends were trimmed by 7 bases and 4 bases, with 16 bases remaining between them. From germline, CDR1 is MNHEY and CDR2 SVGAGI. This CDR3 is built from 14 residues.

The rearrangement joins TRBV7-3 to TRBJ1-1; no clear D. The germline CDR1 and CDR2 sequences are SGHTA and FQGTGA. The ends were cut back, 1 base at V and 0 bases at J, with 12 bases in the middle. The CDR3 is 16 amino acids. CDR3 in DNA: TGTGCCAGCAGCTTAAGCCCCCCCGGTATGAACACTGAAGCTTTCTTT. Amino acids: CASSLSPPGMNTEAFF.

The genes are TRBV2 and TRBJ1-4, with 8 positions matching TRBD1. The germline V gene has CDR1 SNHLY and CDR2 FYNNEI. There are 15 residues in the CDR3. V was pared by 0 bases and J by 8 bases, with 5 bases of the junction left unmatched. This chain's CDR3 is CASSEARQGYEKLFF. CDR3 bases: TGTGCCAGCAGTGAAGCGCGACAGGGGTACGAAAAACTGTTTTTT. The whole variable domain, remainder taken from reference TRBV2 and TRBJ1-4, is EPEVTQTPSHQVTQMGQEVILRCVPISNHLYFYWYRQILGQKVEFLVSFYNNEISEKSEIFDDQFSVERPDGSNFTLKIRSTKLEDSAMYFCASSEARQGYEKLFFGSGTQLSVL.